Listed here are 28 T cell receptor beta chains from one sample, sequenced in a study of T cell responses to AZD1222 COVID-19 vaccine. Clones were sequenced by immunoSEQ multiplex PCR, and TCRdb holds only the in-frame ones, with some missing. The repertoire consists of 100,000 to 140,000 clones, with roughly nine tenths occurring once and the leading ten covering about 6.6%. Sequenced material: peripheral blood, taken on day 0 of AZD1222 vaccination. The source of these receptors is an adult in good health.

V gene TRBV7-2 combines with J gene TRBJ2-6, with D possibly TRBD1 on 6 matching bases. Trimming removed 1 base from V and 2 bases from J, with 9 bases in between. CDR1 is SGHTA, CDR2 FQGNSA, per germline. The CDR3 runs to 16 residues. The CDR3 protein is CASSLDRVPGANVLTF. The DNA for the CDR3 is TGTGCCAGCAGCTTAGACAGGGTCCCTGGGGCCAACGTCCTGACTTTC.

This clone was counted only a few times. The chain employs TRBV7-2 and TRBJ1-6; a weak D match, TRBD1 (6 bases). Germline loops: CDR1 SGHTA, CDR2 FQGNSA. The CDR3 runs 15 residues. Trimming cost V 3 bases and J 9 bases, with 15 bases left between them. CDR3 in amino acids: CASSFTTGHASPLHF. The CDR3 bases are TGTGCCAGCAGCTTCACAACGGGACATGCTTCACCCCTCCACTTT. Complete variable domain (other parts from reference TRBV7-2 and TRBJ1-6): GAGVSQSPSNKVTEKGKDVELRCDPISGHTALYWYRQSLGQGLEFLIYFQGNSAPDKSGLPSDRFSAERTGGSVSTLTIQRTQQEDSAVYLCASSFTTGHASPLHFGNGTRLTVT.

The chain recombines TRBV19 with TRBJ2-1; the D gene is possibly TRBD1 (5 bases). The length of the CDR3 is 11 residues. V gave up 6 bases and J gave up 9 bases, with 9 bases separating them. Germline CDR1 reads LNHDA; CDR2 reads SQIVND (reference sequence). CDR3 DNA sequence: TGTGCCAGTAGGGGGCAGGGTGAGCAGTTCTTC. Its protein product is CASRGQGEQFF.

The chain recombines TRBV19 with TRBJ2-5; weak D call: TRBD1 (6 bases). The V end lost 6 bases, the J end lost 5 bases, and 10 bases lay between the germline ends. Germline V gene data show CDR1 as LNHDA and CDR2 as SQIVND (reference sequence). There are 12 residues in the CDR3. In DNA form, the CDR3 reads TGTGCCAGTAGGGACAGTGGGGAGACCCAGTACTTC. It encodes CASRDSGETQYF.

This clone was recorded only once. This chain joins TRBV5-1 and TRBJ2-3; TRBD1 is a possible D gene (6 bases). This CDR3 contains 15 residues. Germline V lookup: CDR1 SGHRS, CDR2 YFSETQ. Trimming pared 2 bases from V and 3 bases from J, leaving 13 bases between. The CDR3, as DNA: TGCGCCAGCAGCTTCGGGGTACAGGGTACAGATACGCAGTATTTT. Amino acids: CASSFGVQGTDTQYF.

J is TRBJ1-4 and V is TRBV9; possibly TRBD1 for D (5 bases). The CDR3 covers 16 residues. CDR1 is SGDLS and CDR2 is YYNGEE in the germline V gene. Trimming removed 0 bases from V and 3 bases from J, with 12 bases in between. In DNA form, the CDR3 reads TGTGCCAGCAGCGTAGACGGGACGGCCGCTAATGAAAAACTGTTTTTT. Translating gives CASSVDGTAANEKLFF.

This chain uses TRBV27 with TRBJ1-2; 10 positions match TRBD1. The CDR3 is 15 amino acids. Germline V gene sequence: CDR1 MNHEY, CDR2 SMNVEV (reference sequence). Trimming cost V 9 bases and J 5 bases; bases outside gene matches: 12. CDR3 amino acids: CASSRLTGGWYGYTF. In DNA, the CDR3 is TGTGCCAGTTCTAGGCTGACAGGGGGCTGGTATGGCTACACCTTC.

This chain uses TRBV29-1 with TRBJ2-7; the D is unclear. Trimming cost V 5 bases and J 6 bases, with 20 bases left between them. The CDR3 contains 14 residues. Germline V gene lookup returns CDR1 SQVTM and CDR2 ANQGSEA. CDR3 residues: CSVISDPSLREQYF. Here the CDR3 DNA reads TGCAGCGTTATTTCAGACCCCTCTCTTCGCGAGCAGTACTTC.

This chain connects TRBV7-2 to TRBJ2-7; 7 bases agree with TRBD2. J gave up 5 bases and V 7 bases, and 14 bases lay outside the gene matches. The CDR3 has 15 amino acids. The germline gives CDR1 SGHTA, CDR2 FQGNSA. The CDR3 bases are TGTGCCAGCACCCTTATTTCGGGGGGTCTCAACGAGCAGTACTTC. Translation gives CASTLISGGLNEQYF. The complete variable domain, with remaining parts taken from reference TRBV7-2 and TRBJ2-7, reads GAGVSQSPSNKVTEKGKDVELRCDPISGHTALYWYRQSLGQGLEFLIYFQGNSAPDKSGLPSDRFSAERTGGSVSTLTIQRTQQEDSAVYLCASTLISGGLNEQYFGPGTRLTVT.

The rearrangement links TRBV29-1 to TRBJ1-1, with 7 bases that match TRBD1. Germline V CDR1 and CDR2: SQVTM, ANQGSEA. V shed 6 bases and J 0 bases; nucleotides not matched to a gene: 10. This CDR3 comprises 15 residues. As DNA, the CDR3 is TGCAGCGTCCCAGGGGGAGGGGGAATGAACACTGAAGCTTTCTTT. Its translation is CSVPGGGGMNTEAFF.

The V gene is TRBV2, the J gene TRBJ2-1, with TRBD1 matching 10 bases. The ends lost 2 bases at V and 7 bases at J; junction bases unmatched: 5. CDR1 SNHLY and CDR2 FYNNEI come from the germline V gene. This CDR3 contains 15 residues. The CDR3 DNA is TGTGCCAGCAGTGAATTGGGACAGGGGTTTAATGAGCAGTTCTTC. The encoded protein is CASSELGQGFNEQFF.

This chain links TRBV7-3 with TRBJ1-3; the match to TRBD1 covers 7 bases. With V trimmed by 4 bases and J by 4 bases, 7 bases remained unmatched. Germline loops: CDR1 SGHTA, CDR2 FQGTGA. The CDR3 is made up of 15 amino acids. The CDR3 region is CASSSYRGPGNTIYF. The CDR3 nucleotides read TGTGCCAGCAGCTCATACAGGGGTCCCGGAAACACCATATATTTT.

This clone was counted a single time. This chain links TRBV12-3 or TRBV12-4 with TRBJ1-4, with TRBD1 as a possible D gene (5 bases). This CDR3 has 13 amino acids. Deletions cut 3 bases from V and 5 bases from J, with 7 bases between. The DNA for the CDR3 is TGTGCCAGCAGTTTGAAGGGGAATGAAAAACTGTTTTTT. It codes for CASSLKGNEKLFF.

The V call is TRBV5-1, the J call TRBJ2-2; 7 bases agree with TRBD1. CDR1 is SGHRS, CDR2 YFSETQ, per germline. This CDR3 has 15 amino acids. The J segment lost 6 bases and the V segment lost 4 bases, leaving 9 bases of the junction unmatched. CDR3 residues: CASSPRGPVAGELFF. CDR3 sequence (DNA): TGCGCCAGCAGCCCTAGGGGGCCCGTGGCCGGGGAGCTGTTTTTT.

The chain employs TRBV27 and TRBJ1-3, with D unresolved. This CDR3 contains 18 residues. The V end lost 2 bases, the J end lost 0 bases, and 17 bases lay between the germline ends. Germline V gene data show CDR1 as MNHEY and CDR2 as SMNVEV (reference sequence). As DNA, the CDR3 is TGTGCCAGCAGTTTACTCCTCCTGACACTATTCTCTGGAAACACCATATATTTT. This translates into CASSLLLLTLFSGNTIYF.

On this clone: Its ends do not fully match the called genes, so a read error is possible. The genes are TRBV28 and TRBJ2-7; 7 bases fit TRBD2. Germline-derived CDR1 and CDR2 are MDHEN and SYDVKM. CDR3 length: 16 amino acids. The CDR3 nucleotides read TGTGCCAGCAGTTTATTACCCACACCTAGCGGAGGTACAAGGGACTTC. It encodes CASSLLPTPSGGTRDF.

The genes are TRBV4-3 and TRBJ2-7; no clear D gene. The V and J ends lost 4 bases and 3 bases respectively, with 10 bases between them. The CDR3 has 13 amino acids. The V gene's germline CDR1 is LGHNA and CDR2 YSLEER. CDR3 in amino acids: CASSLEKYYEQYF. The CDR3 DNA is TGCGCCAGCAGCCTTGAAAAGTACTACGAGCAGTACTTC.

This chain joins TRBV27 and TRBJ1-2, with 11 bases that match TRBD1. CDR3 length equals 18 residues. Germline CDR1 reads MNHEY; CDR2 reads SMNVEV (reference sequence). J gave up 4 bases and V 3 bases, and 13 bases lay outside the gene matches. The DNA of the CDR3 is TGTGCCAGCAGTTTTCTGGTGGACAGGGGGCTATCGGGCTATGGCTACACCTTC. Amino acid sequence: CASSFLVDRGLSGYGYTF.

The count of this clone is one. The chain joins TRBV24-1 to TRBJ2-1, with unresolved D. The CDR3 covers 15 residues. Trimming removed 0 bases from V and 3 bases from J, with 8 bases in between. CDR1 and CDR2 from the germline V gene are KGHDR and SFDVKD. The CDR3 here is CATSDLGQDYNEQFF. CDR3 DNA sequence: TGTGCCACCAGTGATTTGGGGCAGGACTACAATGAGCAGTTCTTC.

The rearrangement joins TRBV9 to TRBJ1-6; no firm D call. Per the germline V gene, CDR1 is SGDLS and CDR2 is YYNGEE. The CDR3 extends over 16 amino acids. Trimming removed 3 bases from V and 0 bases from J, with 10 bases in between. CDR3 in amino acids: CASSERTDSYNSPLHF. CDR3 in DNA: TGTGCCAGCAGCGAAAGGACTGACTCCTATAATTCACCCCTCCACTTT.

V is TRBV19 and J is TRBJ1-4; 8 nucleotides line up with TRBD1. The CDR3 runs 19 residues. With V trimmed by 5 bases and J by 0 bases, 14 bases remained unmatched. Looked up from germline, CDR1 is LNHDA and CDR2 is SQIVND (reference sequence). The CDR3 sequence: CASSRQGLKLQATNEKLFF. DNA of the CDR3: TGTGCCAGTAGTCGACAGGGGCTCAAATTACAGGCAACTAATGAAAAACTGTTTTTT.

This clone was detected a few times. The chain couples TRBV7-2 to TRBJ1-4, with 9 bases aligning to TRBD1. This CDR3 spans 16 amino acids. CDR1 SGHTA and CDR2 FQGNSA come from the germline V gene. Germline trimming cut 5 bases from V and 8 bases from J; bases unmatched to any gene: 12. For the CDR3, the DNA is TGTGCCAGCAGCCCTACCCCCGGGACAGGGAGAGAAAAACTGTTTTTT. This sequence encodes CASSPTPGTGREKLFF. Using reference TRBV7-2 and TRBJ1-4 for the parts outside the CDR3, the full variable domain is GAGVSQSPSNKVTEKGKDVELRCDPISGHTALYWYRQSLGQGLEFLIYFQGNSAPDKSGLPSDRFSAERTGGSVSTLTIQRTQQEDSAVYLCASSPTPGTGREKLFFGSGTQLSVL.

This chain connects TRBV7-2 to TRBJ1-2; TRBD1 aligns across 7 bases. The J segment lost 7 bases and the V segment lost 5 bases, leaving 7 bases of the junction unmatched. CDR3 length: 13 amino acids. In germline, CDR1 is SGHTA, CDR2 FQGNSA. CDR3 amino acids: CASSPRDSPGYTF. The CDR3, as DNA: TGTGCCAGCAGCCCAAGGGACAGTCCTGGCTACACCTTC.

The chain recombines TRBV27 with TRBJ1-1; the match to TRBD1 covers 11 bases. This CDR3 is 17 amino acids long. CDR1 MNHEY and CDR2 SMNVEV come from the germline V gene (reference sequence). Trimming took 2 bases from V and 3 from J; bases not matched to a gene: 8. In nucleotides, the CDR3 is TGTGCCAGCAGTTTAGGGCCCGGACAGGGGGCGCACACTGAAGCTTTCTTT. Amino acids: CASSLGPGQGAHTEAFF.

This clone was detected only once. CDR3 sequence: CASSQGQFRTEAFF. CDR3 in DNA: TGCGCCAGCAGCCAAGGACAGTTTCGAACTGAAGCTTTCTTT. The chain recombines TRBV4-3 with TRBJ1-1; D might be TRBD1 (5 bases). V lost 1 base, J lost 5 bases, and 11 bases lay in between. Per germline, CDR1 LGHNA and CDR2 YSLEER. The CDR3 spans 14 residues.

The rearrangement uses TRBV19 and TRBJ2-7, with TRBD2 matching over 9 bases. Germline CDR1 reads LNHDA; CDR2 reads SQIVND (reference sequence). The CDR3 contains 15 residues. With 5 bases clipped from V and 4 bases from J, the junction kept 9 bases outside the gene matches. The CDR3 loop is CASSWTSALSYEQYF. The CDR3, as DNA: TGTGCCAGTAGTTGGACTAGCGCTCTCTCGTACGAGCAGTACTTC.

Only one count was recorded for this clone. The rearrangement links TRBV11-1 to TRBJ1-1; D call uncertain. The CDR3 spans 16 residues. Germline loops: CDR1 SGHAT, CDR2 FQDESV (reference sequence). V lost 2 bases, J lost 0 bases, and 13 bases lay in between. The CDR3 spells CASSLLGVTVNTEAFF. The CDR3 nucleotides read TGTGCCAGCAGCTTACTGGGCGTCACCGTGAACACTGAAGCTTTCTTT.

The chain has TRBV27 and TRBJ2-3, with D perhaps matching TRBD1 or TRBD2 (5 bases each). The CDR3 contains 15 residues. The V gene lost 2 bases and the J gene lost 1 base, with 10 bases spanning the gap. Germline assignment: CDR1 MNHEY and CDR2 SMNVEV (reference sequence). The CDR3, as DNA: TGTGCCAGCAGTTTAGGGGGAAGGGGCACAGATACGCAGTATTTT. Translation: CASSLGGRGTDTQYF.